A selection of T cell receptor beta chains follows, all from one sample in a study of blood T cell repertoires in COVID-19. Assay: immunoSEQ multiplex PCR; the TCRdb copy retains only in-frame clones and omits some. Of 84,000 or so clones detected, just under 85% appear once; the ten largest clones hold 10% to 15%. Sequencing used peripheral blood. These receptors came from an older woman with active or convalescent COVID-19. The CDR3 runs from the conserved cysteine through the conserved F or W. A D gene is named only where the DNA matches it firmly. Clone size, where shown, is once, few, many, or a class for clones that have expanded.

>TRBJ1-1|-|TRBV5-4|-
CASSLEGTRGTEAFF
TGTGCCAGCAGCTTGGAAGGCACCAGAGGCACTGAAGCTTTCTTT
>TRBJ1-1|-|TRBV2|-
CASSVGLVQEAFF
TGTGCCAGCAGTGTTGGGTTAGTACAGGAAGCTTTCTTT
>TRBJ2-7|-|TRBV5-4|TRBD1
CASRSDRGSYEQYF
TGTGCCAGCAGATCGGACAGGGGTAGTTACGAGCAGTACTTC
>TRBJ2-3|few|TRBV28|-
CASNLPSGYTDTQYF
TGTGCCAGCAACCTTCCCTCGGGGTACACAGATACGCAGTATTTT
>TRBJ2-1|-|TRBV18|TRBD2
CASSPLSGGATEQFF
TGTGCCAGCTCACCCCTTAGCGGGGGGGCCACTGAGCAGTTCTTC
>TRBJ2-7|-|TRBV7-8|TRBD2
CASSTRGTNPSYEQYF
TGTGCCAGCAGCACCCGAGGGACTAACCCCAGCTACGAGCAGTACTTC
>TRBJ2-6|-|TRBV2|-
CASREWGPLDSGANVLTF
TGTGCCAGCAGGGAATGGGGGCCCCTAGACTCTGGGGCCAACGTCCTGACTTTC
>TRBJ1-3|-|TRBV4-1|-
CASSQGGVSGNTIYF
TGCGCCAGCAGCCAAGGGGGGGTCTCTGGAAACACCATATATTTT
>TRBJ1-5|-|TRBV6-2/TRBV6-3|TRBD1
CASSGTGGRQPQHF
TGTGCCAGCAGCGGGACAGGGGGTCGTCAGCCCCAGCATTTT
>TRBJ1-2|-|TRBV2|-
CASSDFWGGKDYGYTF
TGTGCCAGCAGTGACTTTTGGGGGGGGAAGGACTATGGCTACACCTTC
>TRBJ1-2|few|TRBV3-1/TRBV3-2|-
CASSQQGNLGYTF
TGTGCCAGCAGCCAACAGGGGAACCTTGGCTACACCTTC
>TRBJ1-6|-|TRBV3-1/TRBV3-2|-
CASSLGGNSPLHF
TGTGCCAGCAGCCTAGGGGGTAACTCACCCCTCCACTTT
>TRBJ2-7|-|TRBV12-5|-
CASALKQGHEQYF
TGTGCTAGTGCCTTAAAACAGGGACACGAGCAGTACTTC
>TRBJ1-2|-|TRBV5-6|TRBD1
CASSSITGQGERYGYTF
TGTGCCAGCTCAAGCATTACCGGACAGGGGGAAAGGTATGGCTACACCTTC
>TRBJ2-2|-|TRBV15|TRBD1
CATRQGSDTGELFF
TGTGCCACCCGACAGGGGTCGGACACCGGGGAGCTGTTTTTT
>TRBJ2-7|few|TRBV6-6|TRBD1
CASSRQGSYEQYF
TGTGCCAGCAGCCGACAGGGCTCCTACGAGCAGTACTTC
>TRBJ2-1|-|TRBV19|-
CARRLFSYNEQFF
TGTGCCAGAAGACTATTTTCCTACAATGAGCAGTTCTTC
>TRBJ1-5|once|TRBV10-3|-
CAISESRDTNQPQHF
TGTGCCATCAGTGAGTCCCGGGACACCAATCAGCCCCAGCATTTT
>TRBJ2-3|-|TRBV4-2|TRBD2
CASSQEAGGGTDTQYF
TGTGCCAGCAGCCAAGAGGCGGGCGGGGGTACAGATACGCAGTATTTT
>TRBJ1-3|-|TRBV6-5|-
CASSRTFGPGNTIYF
TGTGCCAGCAGCCGAACCTTTGGGCCTGGAAACACCATATATTTT
>TRBJ1-2|-|TRBV9|-
CASSGDKIYGYTF
TGTGCCAGCAGCGGGGACAAGATCTATGGCTACACCTTC
>TRBJ1-2|-|TRBV5-6|-
CASSRPGANYGYTF
TGTGCCAGCAGCCGCCCGGGGGCTAACTATGGCTACACCTTC
>TRBJ1-5|-|TRBV19|-
CASTLSGGPVPQHF
TGTGCCAGTACCTTATCCGGGGGGCCAGTGCCCCAGCATTTT
>TRBJ2-3|-|TRBV6-5|-
CASSFERTDTQYF
TGTGCCAGCAGTTTCGAGCGCACAGATACGCAGTATTTT
>TRBJ1-1|-|TRBV9|TRBD1
CASSVDRGLGTEAFF
TGTGCCAGCAGCGTAGACAGGGGGCTGGGCACTGAAGCTTTCTTT
>TRBJ1-6|-|TRBV6-5|TRBD1
CASQTGVYSPLHF
TGTGCCAGCCAGACAGGGGTTTATTCACCCCTCCACTTT
>TRBJ2-1|-|TRBV15|TRBD1
CATSRDRGSTGQFF
TGTGCCACCAGCAGGGACAGGGGTAGCACAGGCCAGTTCTTC
>TRBJ2-7|-|TRBV5-1|TRBD1
CASSWGTAQDLYEQYF
TGCGCCAGCAGCTGGGGGACAGCACAAGACTTATACGAGCAGTACTTC
>TRBJ2-7|-|TRBV9|-
CASSSVQTGAYEQYF
TGTGCCAGCAGCTCAGTCCAGACAGGAGCCTACGAGCAGTACTTC
>TRBJ1-1|-|TRBV27|-
CASSLLGAGATEAFF
TGTGCCAGCAGTTTACTTGGGGCTGGGGCCACTGAAGCTTTCTTT
>TRBJ1-5|-|TRBV20-1|-
CSARTGWAQHF
TGCAGTGCTAGGACAGGCTGGGCCCAGCATTTT
>TRBJ1-1|-|TRBV5-4|-
CASSPIGGTEAFF
TGTGCCAGCAGCCCCATAGGGGGAACTGAAGCTTTCTTT
>TRBJ1-5|once|TRBV10-1|TRBD1
CARVTSTGAGQPQHF
TGCGCCAGAGTTACTTCGACAGGGGCAGGGCAGCCCCAGCATTTT
>TRBJ1-5|-|TRBV7-2|-
CASSFDSSSNQPQHF
TGTGCCAGCAGCTTCGACAGCTCTAGCAATCAGCCCCAGCATTTT
>TRBJ2-7|-|TRBV14|TRBD1
CASSQGGAGGLYEQYF
TGTGCCAGCAGCCAAGGGGGGGCAGGGGGCCTCTACGAGCAGTACTTC
>TRBJ2-3|-|TRBV5-1|-
CASSPWRTISTDTQYF
TGCGCCAGCAGCCCGTGGCGGACAATTAGCACAGATACGCAGTATTTT
>TRBJ2-1|-|TRBV19|TRBD1
CASKGQGGGNEQFF
TGTGCCAGTAAGGGACAGGGAGGTGGCAATGAGCAGTTCTTC
>TRBJ1-5|few|TRBV2|TRBD1
CASSEGTGGGNQPQHF
TGTGCCAGCAGTGAGGGGACAGGGGGCGGCAATCAGCCCCAGCATTTT
>TRBJ2-1|-|TRBV5-1|TRBD1
CASSGGQGNEQFF
TGCGCCAGCAGCGGGGGACAGGGGAATGAGCAGTTCTTC
>TRBJ1-2|-|TRBV7-8|-
CASSRRNYGYTF
TGTGCCAGCAGCCGACGGAACTATGGCTACACCTTC
>TRBJ1-5|once|TRBV4-2|TRBD1
CASSQIRDRGWSNQPQHF
TGTGCCAGCAGCCAAATAAGGGACAGGGGATGGAGCAATCAGCCCCAGCATTTT
>TRBJ1-2|-|TRBV7-2|TRBD1
CASSLDVGRGRNGYTF
TGTGCCAGCAGCTTAGATGTCGGTAGGGGGCGGAATGGCTACACCTTC
>TRBJ2-2|-|TRBV11-2|-
CASSRGLSGELFF
TGTGCCAGCAGCCGGGGGTTATCCGGGGAGCTGTTTTTT
>TRBJ2-5|-|TRBV5-1|-
CASSLDSTQETQYF
TGCGCCAGCAGCTTGGACAGTACCCAAGAGACCCAGTACTTC
>TRBJ1-2|-|TRBV4-1|TRBD1
CASSQQGTGTGYTF
TGCGCCAGCAGCCAACAGGGGACAGGAACTGGCTACACCTTC
>TRBJ1-2|-|TRBV27|-
CASSLRGADGYTF
TGTGCCAGCAGTTTACGGGGGGCCGATGGCTACACCTTC
>TRBJ2-1|few|TRBV7-9|TRBD1
CASSFGQGRDNEQFF
TGTGCCAGCAGCTTCGGACAGGGAAGGGACAATGAGCAGTTCTTC
>TRBJ2-7|once|TRBV5-5|TRBD1
CASSLAGTGTAYEQYF
TGTGCCAGCAGCTTGGCGGGAACCGGGACAGCCTACGAGCAGTACTTC
>TRBJ2-5|-|TRBV28|-
CASSLAGGAETQYF
TGTGCCAGCAGTTTAGCAGGCGGGGCCGAGACCCAGTACTTC
>TRBJ1-5|-|TRBV27|TRBD1
CASSPTGGSNQPQHF
TGTGCCAGCAGTCCCACAGGGGGTAGCAATCAGCCCCAGCATTTT
>TRBJ2-7|few|TRBV10-3|TRBD1
CAISAGTGPYEQYF
TGTGCCATCAGTGCCGGGACAGGGCCCTACGAGCAGTACTTC